The 15 T cell receptor beta chains in this list originate from one sample, sequenced in a study of human T cells and chemical hapten exposure. Time point defined: patch test 1, 2 weeks after DPC sensitization. Treatment defined: therapeutic diphenylcyclopropenone sensitization with weekly scalp DPC. TCRdb recomputed calls from the RACE reads with MiXCR, one row per CDR3 protein. Here the sample spans 150,000 to 200,000 distinct CDR3 sequences, 20% to 25% being singletons. The sequences come from whole blood, collected in connection with sensitization to the hapten diphenylcyclopropenone (DPC). The origin of the receptors is a woman between 50 and 59 years old with alopecia areata. Some clones in this sample may be carry-over from other donors' samples.

The J gene is TRBJ2-2, the V gene TRBV7-6, with TRBD2 as a possible D gene (6 bases). Germline loops: CDR1 SGHVS, CDR2 FNYEAQ. Deletions cut 4 bases from V and 1 base from J, with 13 bases between. This CDR3 comprises 16 residues. CDR3 in amino acids: CASSWDSFMNTGELFF. DNA for the CDR3: TGTGCCAGCAGCTGGGACTCCTTTATGAACACCGGGGAGCTGTTTTTT.

This clonotype was counted only a few times. V and J are TRBV10-3 and TRBJ2-1, with TRBD1 identical over 11 bases. V lost 11 bases and J lost 7; bases outside the gene matches: 4. There are 12 residues in the CDR3. Germline V gives CDR1 ENHRY, CDR2 SYGVKD. As DNA, the CDR3 is TGTGCCGTGGGACAGGGGGGGAATGAGCAGTTCTTC. Protein: CAVGQGGNEQFF.

This clonotype occurred a few times. This rearrangement joins TRBV12-3 or TRBV12-4 to TRBJ2-7; D is perhaps TRBD1 or TRBD2 (5 bases each). The V and J ends lost 6 bases and 3 bases respectively, with 12 bases between them. The CDR3 totals 13 residues. In nucleotides, the CDR3 is TGTGCCAGCAGGCCCGGGGCTAACTACGAGCAGTACTTC. Amino acids: CASRPGANYEQYF.

The chain is built from TRBV7-6 and TRBJ2-3; 7 bases map to TRBD2. Germline assignment: CDR1 SGHVS and CDR2 FNYEAQ. This CDR3 is built from 17 residues. V shed 1 base, J shed 0 bases, and the junction held 7 bases outside the gene matches. The CDR3 spells CASSLVERDPSTDTQYF. In DNA form, the CDR3 reads TGTGCCAGCAGCTTAGTAGAGCGGGACCCTAGCACAGATACGCAGTATTTT.

The chain employs TRBV29-1 and TRBJ2-3, with 10 bases fitting TRBD2. The CDR3 loop spans 14 amino acids. Germline trimming cut 6 bases from V and 3 bases from J; bases unmatched to any gene: 6. Germline V gives CDR1 SQVTM, CDR2 ANQGSEA. In DNA, the CDR3 is TGCAGCGTCCGCCGGACTAGCGGAACAGATACGCAGTATTTT. Encoded protein: CSVRRTSGTDTQYF.

This chain connects TRBV20-1 to TRBJ2-3; D uncertain. V was trimmed by 3 bases and J by 4 bases, leaving 17 bases between them. From germline, CDR1 is DFQATT and CDR2 SNEGSKA (reference sequence). This CDR3 contains 15 residues. CDR3 bases: TGCAGTGCTAGCTACAGAGAGGATTTCGCAGATACGCAGTATTTT. Protein product: CSASYREDFADTQYF.

This clonotype was detected only a few times. The V and J genes are TRBV6-2 or TRBV6-3 and TRBJ2-1; TRBD2 matches at 10 bases. This CDR3 has 15 residues. The germline CDR1 and CDR2 sequences are MNHEY and SVGEGT. V was clipped by 2 bases and J by 6 bases; unmatched bases: 4. CDR3 region: CASSYLASGSNEQFF. In nucleotides, the CDR3 is TGTGCCAGCAGTTACCTGGCTAGCGGGAGCAATGAGCAGTTCTTC.

This clonotype has a handful of counts. V usage is TRBV5-1 and J usage is TRBJ2-2; TRBD2 agrees at 8 bases. The V and J ends lost 3 bases and 2 bases, in that order; junction bases with no gene match: 6. CDR1 SGHRS and CDR2 YFSETQ come from the germline V gene. This CDR3 spans 16 amino acids. CDR3 in DNA: TGCGCCAGCAGCTCCACCGGGACTAGAAACACCGGGGAGCTGTTTTTT. Encoded protein: CASSSTGTRNTGELFF.

This chain uses TRBV3-1 with TRBJ2-5; D not resolved. The germline gives CDR1 LGHDT, CDR2 YNNKEL (reference sequence). V lost 4 bases and J lost 2, with 11 bases in between. The CDR3 loop spans 14 amino acids. The CDR3 bases are TGTGCCAGCAGCCCCCGTAGCAGGCAAGAGACCCAGTACTTC. Translation: CASSPRSRQETQYF.

In its sample, this clonotype was seen a few times. The chain has TRBV29-1 and TRBJ2-5; D remains ambiguous. This CDR3 contains 12 residues. V shed 4 bases and J shed 4 bases, with 10 bases lying between them. CDR1 is SQVTM, CDR2 ANQGSEA, per germline. CDR3 bases: TGCAGCGTTGGGGTTTCCCCAGAGACCCAGTACTTC. Translating gives CSVGVSPETQYF.

The chain employs TRBV3-1 and TRBJ1-5; unclear D gene. This CDR3 comprises 13 residues. The germline V and J ends were trimmed by 0 bases and 4 bases, with 4 bases remaining between them. CDR1 is LGHDT, CDR2 YNNKEL, per germline (reference sequence). The CDR3 reads CASSQDGNQPQHF. The CDR3 bases are TGTGCCAGCAGCCAAGATGGGAATCAGCCCCAGCATTTT.

This chain's CDR3 is CASRGRTGSRTDTQYF. In nucleotides, the CDR3 is TGCGCCAGCAGGGGCCGGACAGGCTCCCGCACAGATACGCAGTATTTT. This chain joins TRBV10-2 and TRBJ2-3; TRBD1 matches 7 bases. J lost 1 base, V lost 6 bases, and 10 bases had no gene match. Germline CDR1 and CDR2: WSHSY and SAAADI. CDR3 length: 16 residues.

The chain joins TRBV20-1 to TRBJ2-1, with TRBD2 matching 9 bases. The V and J ends lost 3 bases and 16 bases, in that order; junction bases with no gene match: 10. Germline V gene sequence: CDR1 DFQATT, CDR2 SNEGSKA (reference sequence). The CDR3 has 12 amino acids. The CDR3 coding sequence is TGCAGTGCTAGGGTAGCGGGAGACACTCTCTTCTTC. This translates into CSARVAGDTLFF.

This clonotype was seen just once. The chain uses TRBV11-2 and TRBJ1-6; TRBD1 agrees at 10 bases. Losses at the gene ends were 4 bases for V and 7 bases for J; bases not matched to a gene: 13. In germline, CDR1 is SGHAT, CDR2 FQNNGV. This CDR3 is 18 amino acids long. This chain's CDR3 is CASSSNKIGGQGNSPLHF. In nucleotides, the CDR3 is TGTGCCAGCAGCTCCAATAAAATCGGGGGACAGGGGAATTCACCCCTCCACTTT.

This clonotype has a count of ten or more. V is TRBV29-1 and J is TRBJ2-7; possible D gene TRBD1, 5 bases. V shed 0 bases and J shed 3 bases, with 15 bases lying between them. This CDR3 contains 15 residues. Germline V gene sequence: CDR1 SQVTM, CDR2 ANQGSEA. The CDR3 loop reads CSVEDQAGHNYEQYF. The CDR3 DNA reads as TGCAGCGTTGAAGATCAGGCAGGGCATAACTACGAGCAGTACTTC.